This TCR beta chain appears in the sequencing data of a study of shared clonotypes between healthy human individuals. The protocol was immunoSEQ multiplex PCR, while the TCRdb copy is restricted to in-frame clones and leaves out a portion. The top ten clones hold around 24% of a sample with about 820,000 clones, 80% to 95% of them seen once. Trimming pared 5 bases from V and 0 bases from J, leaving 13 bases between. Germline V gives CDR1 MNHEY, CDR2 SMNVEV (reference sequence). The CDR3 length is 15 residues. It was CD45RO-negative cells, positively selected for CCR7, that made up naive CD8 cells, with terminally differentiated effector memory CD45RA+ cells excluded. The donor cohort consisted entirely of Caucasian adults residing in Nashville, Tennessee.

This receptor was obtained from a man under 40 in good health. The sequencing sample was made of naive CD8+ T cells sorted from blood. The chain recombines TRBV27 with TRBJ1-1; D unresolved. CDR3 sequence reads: CASSPIGGLNTEAFF. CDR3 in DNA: TGTGCCAGCAGTCCGATCGGAGGGCTGAACACTGAAGCTTTCTTT.